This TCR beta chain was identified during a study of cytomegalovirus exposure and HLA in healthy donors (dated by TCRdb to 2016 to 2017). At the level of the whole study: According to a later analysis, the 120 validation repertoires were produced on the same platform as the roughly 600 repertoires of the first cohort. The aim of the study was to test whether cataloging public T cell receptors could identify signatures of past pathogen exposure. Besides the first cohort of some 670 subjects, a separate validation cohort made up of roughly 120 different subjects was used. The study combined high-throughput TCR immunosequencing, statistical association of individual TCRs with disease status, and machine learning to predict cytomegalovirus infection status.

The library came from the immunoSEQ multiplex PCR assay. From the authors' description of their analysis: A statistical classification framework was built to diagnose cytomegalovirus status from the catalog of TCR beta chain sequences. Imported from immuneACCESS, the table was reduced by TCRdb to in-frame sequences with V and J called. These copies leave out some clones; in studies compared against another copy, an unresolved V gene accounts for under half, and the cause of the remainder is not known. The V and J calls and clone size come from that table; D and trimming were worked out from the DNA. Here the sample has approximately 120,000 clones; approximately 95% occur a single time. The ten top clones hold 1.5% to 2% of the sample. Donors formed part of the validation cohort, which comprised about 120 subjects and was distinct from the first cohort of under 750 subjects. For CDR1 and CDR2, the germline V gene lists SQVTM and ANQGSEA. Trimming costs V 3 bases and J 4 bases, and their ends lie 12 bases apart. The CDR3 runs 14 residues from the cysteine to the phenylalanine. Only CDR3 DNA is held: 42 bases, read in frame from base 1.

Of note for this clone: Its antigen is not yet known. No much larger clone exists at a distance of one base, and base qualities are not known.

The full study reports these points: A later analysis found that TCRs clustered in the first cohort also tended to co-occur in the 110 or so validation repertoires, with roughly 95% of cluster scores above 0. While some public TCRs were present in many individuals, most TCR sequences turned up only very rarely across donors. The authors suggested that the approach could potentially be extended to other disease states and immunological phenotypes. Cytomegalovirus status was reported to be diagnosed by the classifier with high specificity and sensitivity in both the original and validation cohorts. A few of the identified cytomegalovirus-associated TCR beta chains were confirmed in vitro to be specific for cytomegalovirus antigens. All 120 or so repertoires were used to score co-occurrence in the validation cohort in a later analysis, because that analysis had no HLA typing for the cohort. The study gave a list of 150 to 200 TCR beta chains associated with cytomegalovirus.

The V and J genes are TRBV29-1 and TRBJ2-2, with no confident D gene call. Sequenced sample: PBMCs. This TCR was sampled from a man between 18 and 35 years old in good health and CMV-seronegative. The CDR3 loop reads CSVERLVGTGELFF. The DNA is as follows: TGCAGCGTTGAGCGTCTAGTTGGCACCGGGGAGCTGTTTTTT.